This passage covers 5 T cell receptor beta chains from one sample sequenced in a study of T cell responses to AZD1222 COVID-19 vaccine. The repertoire was sequenced with immunoSEQ multiplex PCR; TCRdb's copy has only in-frame clones and lacks some. Of over 100,000 clones detected, roughly nine tenths appear once; the ten largest clones hold 2.4%. The material was peripheral blood, obtained on day 0 of AZD1222 vaccination. The receptor set was obtained from an adult in good health.

This clone was observed a single time. The gene calls are TRBV6-1 and TRBJ1-3; D is undetermined. The CDR3 length is 14 residues. Between the trimmed V and J ends, which lost 2 bases and 6 bases, there was a span of 11 bases. CDR1 is MNHNS and CDR2 is SASEGT in the germline V gene. This CDR3 reads CASSERARTNTIYF. Written as DNA, the CDR3 is TGTGCCAGCAGTGAACGGGCCAGGACAAACACCATATATTTT.

The CDR3 spells CASRPIEQGLGTQYF. CDR3 DNA: TGTGCCAGCAGACCAATTGAGCAGGGTCTGGGGACCCAGTACTTC. This chain connects TRBV6-5 to TRBJ2-5; perhaps TRBD1 as D (5 bases). This CDR3 is built from 15 residues. Germline V CDR1 and CDR2: MNHEY, SVGAGI. The V end was cut by 6 bases, the J end by 7 bases, with 21 bases between.

J is TRBJ2-5 and V is TRBV7-9, with unresolved D. The CDR3 contains 11 residues. Germline lookup yields CDR1 SEHNR and CDR2 FQNEAQ (reference sequence). Trimming removed 5 bases at V and 2 bases at J, with 3 bases between. Here the CDR3 reads CASSPQETQYF. Written as DNA, the CDR3 is TGTGCCAGCAGCCCTCAAGAGACCCAGTACTTC.

V gene TRBV11-2 combines with J gene TRBJ1-3, with D maybe TRBD1 (6 bases). Germline values: CDR1 SGHAT, CDR2 FQNNGV. V dropped 5 bases and J dropped 4 bases, with 12 bases sitting between them. CDR3 length: 14 residues. The CDR3 region has the DNA TGTGCCAGCAGCGCACAGGGTGCCGGAAACACCATATATTTT. As protein: CASSAQGAGNTIYF.

CDR3: CASSPGLGPGTGELFF. Here the CDR3 DNA reads TGTGCCAGCAGCCCAGGGCTGGGTCCGGGCACCGGGGAGCTGTTTTTT. The gene calls are TRBV7-9 and TRBJ2-2; D possibly corresponds to TRBD1 (5 bases). Germline CDR1 SEHNR, CDR2 FQNEAQ (reference sequence). The V gene lost 5 bases and the J gene lost 4 bases, with 17 bases spanning the gap. CDR3 length: 16 amino acids.